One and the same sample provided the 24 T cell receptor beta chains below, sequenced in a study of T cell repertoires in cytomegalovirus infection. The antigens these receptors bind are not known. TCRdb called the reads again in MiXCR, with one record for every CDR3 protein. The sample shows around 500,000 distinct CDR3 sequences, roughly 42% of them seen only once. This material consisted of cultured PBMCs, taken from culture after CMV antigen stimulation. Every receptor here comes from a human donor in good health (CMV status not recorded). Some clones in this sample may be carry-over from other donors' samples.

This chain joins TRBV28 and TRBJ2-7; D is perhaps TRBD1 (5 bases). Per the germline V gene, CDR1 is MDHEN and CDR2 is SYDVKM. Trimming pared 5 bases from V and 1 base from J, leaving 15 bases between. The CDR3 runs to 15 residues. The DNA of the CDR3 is TGTGCCAGCAGTAACTCTGGCGCAGGGTCCTACGAGCAGTACTTC. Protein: CASSNSGAGSYEQYF.

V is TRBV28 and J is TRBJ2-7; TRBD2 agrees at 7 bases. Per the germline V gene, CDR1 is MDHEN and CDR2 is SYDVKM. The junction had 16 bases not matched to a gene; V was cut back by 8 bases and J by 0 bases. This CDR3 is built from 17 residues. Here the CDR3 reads CASLLRARGESSYEQYF. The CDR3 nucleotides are TGTGCCAGCCTATTACGGGCCCGGGGGGAGAGCTCCTACGAGCAGTACTTC.

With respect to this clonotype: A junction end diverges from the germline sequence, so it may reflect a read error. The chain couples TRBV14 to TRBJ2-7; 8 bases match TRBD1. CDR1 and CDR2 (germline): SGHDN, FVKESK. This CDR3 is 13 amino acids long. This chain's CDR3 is CASSQERGQALTF. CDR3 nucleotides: TGTGCCAGCAGCCAAGAACGGGGACAGGCTCTAACCTTC. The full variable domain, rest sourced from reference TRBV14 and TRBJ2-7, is EAGVTQFPSHSVIEKGQTVTLRCDPISGHDNLYWYRRVMGKEIKFLLHFVKESKQDESGMPNNRFLAERTGGTYSTLKVQPAELEDSGVYFCASSQERGQALTFGPGTRLTVT.

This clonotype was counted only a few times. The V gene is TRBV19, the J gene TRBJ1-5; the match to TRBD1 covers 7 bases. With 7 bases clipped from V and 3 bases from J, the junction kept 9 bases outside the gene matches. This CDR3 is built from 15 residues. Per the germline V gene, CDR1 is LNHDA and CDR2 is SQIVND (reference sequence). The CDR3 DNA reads TGTGCCAGTATTGGAAGCGGGACAGCCAATCAGCCCCAGCATTTT. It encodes CASIGSGTANQPQHF. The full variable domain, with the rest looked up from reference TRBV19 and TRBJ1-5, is DGGITQSPKYLFRKEGQNVTLSCEQNLNHDAMYWYRQDPGQGLRLIYYSQIVNDFQKGDIAEGYSVSREKKESFPLTVTSAQKNPTAFYLCASIGSGTANQPQHFGDGTRLSIL.

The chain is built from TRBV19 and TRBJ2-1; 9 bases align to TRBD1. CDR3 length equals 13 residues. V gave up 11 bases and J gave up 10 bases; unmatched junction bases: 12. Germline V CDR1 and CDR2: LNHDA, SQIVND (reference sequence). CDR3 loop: CASGQGTLGEQFF. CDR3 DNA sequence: TGTGCCTCCGGACAGGGGACCCTGGGGGAGCAGTTCTTC.

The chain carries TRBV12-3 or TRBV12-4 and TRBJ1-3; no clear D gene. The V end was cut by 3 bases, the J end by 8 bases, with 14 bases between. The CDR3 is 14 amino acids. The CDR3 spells CASSLNNPWDTIYF. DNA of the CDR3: TGTGCCAGCAGTTTGAACAACCCGTGGGACACCATATATTTT.

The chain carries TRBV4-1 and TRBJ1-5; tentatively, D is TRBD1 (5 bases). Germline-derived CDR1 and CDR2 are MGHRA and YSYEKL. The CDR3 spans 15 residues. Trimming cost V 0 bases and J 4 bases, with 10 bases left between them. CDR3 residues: CASSQDGAVNQPQHF. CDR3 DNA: TGCGCCAGCAGCCAAGATGGGGCAGTGAATCAGCCCCAGCATTTT.

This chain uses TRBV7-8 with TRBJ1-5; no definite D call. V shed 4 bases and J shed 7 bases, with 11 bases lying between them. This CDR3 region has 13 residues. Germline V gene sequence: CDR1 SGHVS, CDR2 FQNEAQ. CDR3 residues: CASSSPEGQPQHF. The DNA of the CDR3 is TGTGCCAGCAGCTCCCCCGAAGGCCAGCCCCAGCATTTT.

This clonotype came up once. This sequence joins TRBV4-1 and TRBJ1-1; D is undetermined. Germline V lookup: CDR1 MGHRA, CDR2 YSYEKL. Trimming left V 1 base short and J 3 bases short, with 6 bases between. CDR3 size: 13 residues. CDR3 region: CASSQATYTEAFF. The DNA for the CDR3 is TGCGCCAGCAGCCAAGCCACTTACACTGAAGCTTTCTTT.

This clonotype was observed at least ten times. CDR3 region: CASSPSGVGQPQHF. The CDR3 DNA reads as TGTGCCAGCAGCCCTTCAGGGGTGGGTCAGCCCCAGCATTTT. The genes are TRBV7-2 and TRBJ1-5; D perhaps matches TRBD1 (6 bases). V was cut by 5 bases and J by 6 bases, with 14 bases left in between. The CDR3 length is 14 residues. In germline, CDR1 is SGHTA, CDR2 FQGNSA. Filled out from reference TRBV7-2 and TRBJ1-5, the complete variable domain reads GAGVSQSPSNKVTEKGKDVELRCDPISGHTALYWYRQSLGQGLEFLIYFQGNSAPDKSGLPSDRFSAERTGGSVSTLTIQRTQQEDSAVYLCASSPSGVGQPQHFGDGTRLSIL.

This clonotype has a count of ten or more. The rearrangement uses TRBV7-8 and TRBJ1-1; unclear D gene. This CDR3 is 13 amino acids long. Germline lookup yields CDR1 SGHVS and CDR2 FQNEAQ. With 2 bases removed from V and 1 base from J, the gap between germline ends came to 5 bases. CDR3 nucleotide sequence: TGTGCCAGCAGCTTATTTGAGAACACTGAAGCTTTCTTT. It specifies CASSLFENTEAFF.

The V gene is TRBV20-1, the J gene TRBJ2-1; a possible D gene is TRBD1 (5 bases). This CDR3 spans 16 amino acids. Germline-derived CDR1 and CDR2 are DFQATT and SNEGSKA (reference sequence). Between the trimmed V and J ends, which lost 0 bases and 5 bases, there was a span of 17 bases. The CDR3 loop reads CSARDPLGEIHNEQFF. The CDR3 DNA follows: TGCAGTGCTAGAGATCCGTTAGGGGAAATACACAATGAGCAGTTCTTC.

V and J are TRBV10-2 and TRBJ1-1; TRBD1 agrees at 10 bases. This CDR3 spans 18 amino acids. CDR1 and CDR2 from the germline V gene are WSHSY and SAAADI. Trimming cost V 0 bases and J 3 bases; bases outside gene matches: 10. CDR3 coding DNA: TGCGCCAGCAGTGAGTCCCGTGACAGGGGGCGCGGAGACACTGAAGCTTTCTTT. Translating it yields CASSESRDRGRGDTEAFF.

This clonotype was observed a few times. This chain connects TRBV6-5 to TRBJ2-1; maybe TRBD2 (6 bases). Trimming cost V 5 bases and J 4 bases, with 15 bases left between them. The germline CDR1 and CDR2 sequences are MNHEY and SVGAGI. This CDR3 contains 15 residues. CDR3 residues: CASSRGGLIYNEQFF. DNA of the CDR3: TGTGCCAGCAGTCGGGGAGGACTGATTTACAATGAGCAGTTCTTC.

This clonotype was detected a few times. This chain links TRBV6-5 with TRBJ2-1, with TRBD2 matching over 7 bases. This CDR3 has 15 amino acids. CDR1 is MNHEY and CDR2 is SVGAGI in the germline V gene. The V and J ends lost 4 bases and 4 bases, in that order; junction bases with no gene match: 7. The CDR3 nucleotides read TGTGCCAGCAGTTTAAGGCGAGCGGGGTACAATGAGCAGTTCTTC. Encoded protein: CASSLRRAGYNEQFF.

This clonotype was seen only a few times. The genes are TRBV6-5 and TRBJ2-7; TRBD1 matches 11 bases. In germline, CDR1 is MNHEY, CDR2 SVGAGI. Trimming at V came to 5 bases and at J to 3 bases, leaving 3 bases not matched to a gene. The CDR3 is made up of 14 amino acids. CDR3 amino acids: CASSRTGGGYEQYF. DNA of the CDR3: TGTGCCAGCAGTCGGACAGGGGGCGGCTACGAGCAGTACTTC.

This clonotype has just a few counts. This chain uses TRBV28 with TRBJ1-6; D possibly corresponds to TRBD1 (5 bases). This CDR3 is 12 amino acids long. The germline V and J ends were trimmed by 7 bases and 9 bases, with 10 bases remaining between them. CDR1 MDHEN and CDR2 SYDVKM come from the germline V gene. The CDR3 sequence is CASTTVTSPLHF. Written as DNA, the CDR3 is TGTGCCAGCACGACAGTTACTTCACCCCTCCACTTT.

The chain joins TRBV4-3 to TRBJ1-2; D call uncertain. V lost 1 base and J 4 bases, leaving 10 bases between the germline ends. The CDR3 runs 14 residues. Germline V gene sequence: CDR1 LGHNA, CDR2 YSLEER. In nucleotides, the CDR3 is TGCGCCAGCAGCCAAGGGGTAGGGAGCTATGGCTACACCTTC. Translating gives CASSQGVGSYGYTF.

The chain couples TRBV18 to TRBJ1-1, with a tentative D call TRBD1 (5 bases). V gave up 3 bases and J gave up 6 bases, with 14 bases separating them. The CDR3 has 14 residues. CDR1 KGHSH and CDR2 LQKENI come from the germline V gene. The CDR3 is CASSPVWGDAEAFF. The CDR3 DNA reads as TGTGCCAGCTCACCTGTTTGGGGGGACGCTGAAGCTTTCTTT.

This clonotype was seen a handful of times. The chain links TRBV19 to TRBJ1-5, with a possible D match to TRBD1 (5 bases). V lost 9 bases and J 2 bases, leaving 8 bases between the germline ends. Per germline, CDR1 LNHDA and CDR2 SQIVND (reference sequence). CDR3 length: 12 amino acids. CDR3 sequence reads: CASSRGNQPQHF. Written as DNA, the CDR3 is TGTGCCAGCAGCAGGGGCAATCAGCCCCAGCATTTT.

In DNA, the CDR3 is TGTGCCAGCAGCCGACCCGGGGGCGGGCAGCCCCAGCATTTT. Protein: CASSRPGGGQPQHF. This chain connects TRBV6-6 to TRBJ1-5; the D gene is possibly TRBD1 (6 bases). Trimming took 6 bases from V and 7 from J, leaving 16 bases between them. Germline V gene sequence: CDR1 MNHNY, CDR2 SVGAGI (reference sequence). The CDR3 length is 14 residues.

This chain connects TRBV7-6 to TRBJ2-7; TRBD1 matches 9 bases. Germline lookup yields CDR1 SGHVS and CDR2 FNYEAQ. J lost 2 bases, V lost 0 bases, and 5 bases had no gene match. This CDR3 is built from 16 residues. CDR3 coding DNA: TGTGCCAGCAGCTTAGCGGGGGGACAGGGCCCCTACGAGCAGTACTTC. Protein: CASSLAGGQGPYEQYF.

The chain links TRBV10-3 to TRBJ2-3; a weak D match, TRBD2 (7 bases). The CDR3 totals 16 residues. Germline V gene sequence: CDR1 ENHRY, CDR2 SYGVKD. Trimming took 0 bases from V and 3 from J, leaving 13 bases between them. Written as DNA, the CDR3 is TGTGCCATCAGTGAGTCCGGGGGAGGGGGAACAGATACGCAGTATTTT. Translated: CAISESGGGGTDTQYF.

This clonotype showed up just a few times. CDR3 DNA sequence: TGTGCCAGCAGCAGGGAAATGTCGGGAGTTTCGGTGGATGAGCAGTTCTTC. This translates into CASSREMSGVSVDEQFF. The gene calls are TRBV7-2 and TRBJ2-1; D is perhaps TRBD2 (6 bases). V was trimmed by 5 bases and J by 8 bases, leaving 25 bases between them. The CDR3 spans 17 residues. Germline CDR1 reads SGHTA; CDR2 reads FQGNSA.